One sample yielded the 21 T cell receptor beta chains listed below, sequenced in a study of cytomegalovirus exposure and HLA in healthy donors (dated by TCRdb to between 2016 and 2019). Preparation of the library involved the immunoSEQ multiplex PCR assay. A mixture of 60 forward primers for TCR Vbeta segments and 13 reverse primers for TCR Jbeta segments was used in the multiplex PCR. TCRdb obtained this table from immuneACCESS and retained in-frame rearrangements with V and J assigned. These tables miss some clones; where compared with another copy, unresolved V genes account for less than half of the shortfall, and the remainder is unexplained. The sample table lists about 140,000 clones, 70% to 85% of them with a count of one. Approximately 1.3% of the sample belongs to the ten largest clones. Sequenced input: PBMCs. Source of these receptors: a man in his thirties or forties in good health and CMV-seropositive.

The gene calls are TRBV23-1 and TRBJ2-6; a weak D match, TRBD1 (6 bases). TRBV23-1 is an ORF for which the function is uncertain. The CDR3 extends over 15 amino acids. V was clipped by 4 bases and J by 2 bases, with 9 bases between them. CDR3 sequence reads: CASSPGVPGANVLTF. DNA of the CDR3: TGCGCCAGCAGTCCAGGGGTCCCTGGGGCCAACGTCCTGACTTTC.

This chain uses TRBV30 with TRBJ1-6; no reliable D call. The CDR3 runs to 13 residues. CDR1 is GTSNPN, CDR2 SVGIG, per germline (reference sequence). V shed 7 bases and J shed 9 bases, with 16 bases lying between them. CDR3 protein: CAFETQEVSPLHF. The CDR3 bases are TGTGCCTTCGAGACTCAGGAGGTTTCACCCCTCCACTTT.

This chain joins TRBV6-5 and TRBJ1-1; TRBD1 aligns across 9 bases. The ends lost 9 bases at V and 7 bases at J; junction bases unmatched: 12. The CDR3 totals 14 residues. Germline values: CDR1 MNHEY, CDR2 SVGAGI. CDR3 region: CASRTGVMNGEAFF. The CDR3 nucleotides are TGTGCCAGTCGGACAGGGGTTATGAACGGTGAAGCTTTCTTT.

For this clone: Other DNA sequences in the sample encode the same CDR3. The V and J genes are TRBV5-6 and TRBJ1-3, with D unresolved. Germline CDR1 reads SGHDT; CDR2 reads YYEEEE. Trimming removed 2 bases at V and 1 base at J, with 7 bases between. The CDR3 sequence is 14 residues long. This CDR3 reads CASSLGGSGNTIYF. The CDR3 nucleotides read TGTGCCAGCAGCTTAGGAGGTTCTGGAAACACCATATATTTT.

The chain has TRBV15 and TRBJ1-5; 7 bases map to TRBD1. This CDR3 has 16 residues. V lost 3 bases to trimming and J lost 0 bases; unmatched junction nucleotides: 5. Germline V gene lookup returns CDR1 LNHNV and CDR2 YYDKDF (reference sequence). The DNA of the CDR3 is TGTGCCACCAGCAGGGGGACAGATCCTAGCAATCAGCCCCAGCATTTT. This sequence encodes CATSRGTDPSNQPQHF.

The CDR3 reads CASSLLGLYYNEQFF. CDR3 coding DNA: TGTGCCAGCAGTTTATTGGGACTTTACTACAATGAGCAGTTCTTC. The V and J genes are TRBV27 and TRBJ2-1; D is possibly TRBD2 (6 bases). This CDR3 has 15 residues. The germline V gene encodes CDR1 MNHEY and CDR2 SMNVEV (reference sequence). Trimming cost V 1 base and J 3 bases, with 10 bases left between them.

This clone has only a few counts. This chain links TRBV5-6 with TRBJ1-2; 7 nucleotides line up with TRBD1. In germline, CDR1 is SGHDT, CDR2 YYEEEE. The junction had 7 bases not matched to a gene; V was cut back by 0 bases and J by 8 bases. The CDR3 is 14 residues long. The CDR3 is CASSLDRGIGGYTF. The CDR3, as DNA: TGTGCCAGCAGCTTGGACAGGGGAATCGGGGGCTACACCTTC.

The J gene is TRBJ1-1, the V gene TRBV6-5, with a possible D match to TRBD1 (5 bases). Germline V lookup: CDR1 MNHEY, CDR2 SVGAGI. The CDR3 is made up of 15 amino acids. V lost 10 bases, J lost 0 bases, and 18 bases lay in between. CDR3 sequence (DNA): TGTGCCACCGAAATTAACAGGCGAATGAACACTGAAGCTTTCTTT. As protein: CATEINRRMNTEAFF.

The genes are TRBV27 and TRBJ2-1; 9 nucleotides match TRBD1. The CDR3 is 17 residues long. V lost 1 base to trimming and J lost 1 base; unmatched junction nucleotides: 5. Germline V gives CDR1 MNHEY, CDR2 SMNVEV (reference sequence). The CDR3 loop is CASSLYVGTGSYNEQFF. CDR3 nucleotides: TGTGCCAGCAGTTTATACGTCGGGACAGGGTCCTACAATGAGCAGTTCTTC.

This chain joins TRBV15 and TRBJ2-5, with a weak D call TRBD2 (6 bases). V gave up 0 bases and J gave up 0 bases, with 11 bases separating them. Germline-derived CDR1 and CDR2 are LNHNV and YYDKDF (reference sequence). This CDR3 region has 16 residues. CDR3 residues: CATSREVAAHQETQYF. The CDR3 DNA sequence: TGTGCCACCAGCAGAGAGGTAGCGGCCCACCAAGAGACCCAGTACTTC.

The rearrangement joins TRBV5-1 to TRBJ1-2; D is undetermined. The CDR3 length is 13 residues. Germline V gives CDR1 SGHRS, CDR2 YFSETQ. The ends were cut back, 0 bases at V and 8 bases at J, with 11 bases in the middle. The CDR3 region has the DNA TGCGCCAGCAGCTTGGGGGGAGTTGGAGGCTACACCTTC. It is translated as CASSLGGVGGYTF.

The rearrangement uses TRBV5-1 and TRBJ2-1; the D gene is possibly TRBD1 (5 bases). V shed 4 bases and J shed 2 bases, with 10 bases lying between them. The germline CDR1 and CDR2 sequences are SGHRS and YFSETQ. The length of the CDR3 is 14 residues. The CDR3 reads CASSPPGTYNEQFF. The CDR3 coding sequence is TGCGCCAGCAGCCCTCCAGGGACCTACAATGAGCAGTTCTTC. The variable domain in full, completed from reference TRBV5-1 and TRBJ2-1, reads KAGVTQTPRYLIKTRGQQVTLSCSPISGHRSVSWYQQTPGQGLQFLFEYFSETQRNKGNFPGRFSGRQFSNSRSEMNVSTLELGDSALYLCASSPPGTYNEQFFGPGTRLTVL.

The rearrangement uses TRBV6-5 and TRBJ2-5; 8 bases fit TRBD2. The J call may be mistaken, given a closer DNA end match to TRBJ2-7. The CDR3 has 15 residues. From germline, CDR1 is MNHEY and CDR2 SVGAGI. In DNA, the CDR3 is TGTGCCAGCAGTTACGGTGCGGGAGGACTCTACGAGCAGTACTTC. This sequence encodes CASSYGAGGLYEQYF.

Only one count was recorded for this clone. J is TRBJ1-4 and V is TRBV6-1; D is ambiguous. The germline V gene encodes CDR1 MNHNS and CDR2 SASEGT. This CDR3 is built from 12 residues. The ends were cut back, 1 base at V and 10 bases at J, with 7 bases in the middle. CDR3 residues: CASSEVQIKLFF. The CDR3 DNA reads TGTGCCAGCAGTGAAGTCCAGATAAAACTGTTTTTT.

The rearrangement links TRBV19 to TRBJ2-2, with 9 bases fitting TRBD2. This CDR3 has 18 amino acids. The V gene's germline CDR1 is LNHDA and CDR2 SQIVND (reference sequence). V gave up 3 bases and J gave up 4 bases; unmatched junction bases: 12. The CDR3 region is CASSISLAGLAGTGELFF. The CDR3 DNA reads as TGTGCCAGTAGTATCAGTCTAGCGGGATTGGCCGGCACCGGGGAGCTGTTTTTT.

The chain is built from TRBV5-6 and TRBJ2-5, with D perhaps TRBD1 (5 bases). The CDR3 sequence is 13 residues long. CDR1 and CDR2 from the germline V gene are SGHDT and YYEEEE. V was trimmed by 4 bases and J by 5 bases, leaving 12 bases between them. The CDR3 sequence: CASSVSGAETQYF. In DNA, the CDR3 is TGTGCCAGCAGCGTCAGTGGGGCGGAGACCCAGTACTTC. The full variable domain, rest sourced from reference TRBV5-6 and TRBJ2-5, is DAGVTQSPTHLIKTRGQQVTLRCSPKSGHDTVSWYQQALGQGPQFIFQYYEEEERQRGNFPDRFSGHQFPNYSSELNVNALLLGDSALYLCASSVSGAETQYFGPGTRLLVL.

J is TRBJ2-7 and V is TRBV7-9, with 7 bases that match TRBD1. CDR3 size: 14 residues. Looked up from germline, CDR1 is SEHNR and CDR2 is FQNEAQ (reference sequence). J gave up 5 bases and V 5 bases, and 9 bases lay outside the gene matches. As DNA, the CDR3 is TGTGCCAGCAGCGGACGACAGGGATTGAACGAGCAGTACTTC. This sequence encodes CASSGRQGLNEQYF.

The chain is built from TRBV5-1 and TRBJ2-1; 7 nucleotides match TRBD2. The V gene's germline CDR1 is SGHRS and CDR2 YFSETQ. Trimming cost V 1 base and J 4 bases; bases outside gene matches: 5. The CDR3 length is 15 residues. The CDR3 bases are TGCGCCAGCAGCTTGTCAAGCGGGGATTACAATGAGCAGTTCTTC. Translating it yields CASSLSSGDYNEQFF.

This rearrangement joins TRBV28 to TRBJ1-2, with TRBD1 identical over 9 bases. The CDR3 runs 14 residues. Losses at the gene ends were 4 bases for V and 2 bases for J; bases not matched to a gene: 2. The germline V gene has CDR1 MDHEN and CDR2 SYDVKM. The CDR3 spells CASSSDRGNYGYTF. DNA of the CDR3: TGTGCCAGCAGTTCGGACAGGGGAAACTATGGCTACACCTTC.

J is TRBJ1-5 and V is TRBV6-5, with D possibly TRBD1 on 5 matching bases. The germline gives CDR1 MNHEY, CDR2 SVGAGI. The length of the CDR3 is 13 residues. V dropped 4 bases and J dropped 3 bases, with 7 bases sitting between them. Written as DNA, the CDR3 is TGTGCCAGCAGTTGGACATTCAATCAGCCCCAGCATTTT. Translated, it gives CASSWTFNQPQHF.

This clone showed up just a few times. V gene TRBV7-6 combines with J gene TRBJ1-5; D is possibly TRBD1 (6 bases). The CDR3 has 14 residues. V was clipped by 8 bases and J by 3 bases, with 14 bases between them. CDR1 is SGHVS, CDR2 FNYEAQ, per germline. CDR3 DNA: TGTGCCAGCTCGAACGGACAGTTCAATCAGCCCCAGCATTTT. Encoded protein: CASSNGQFNQPQHF.